This TCR beta chain came from a study of blood T cell repertoires in COVID-19. The cohort comprised adults aged 18 to 89 years residing in about 25 US areas. The authors' processing: It was from reference gene primer amplification that nucleated cell counts were estimated. Assay: immunoSEQ multiplex PCR; the TCRdb copy retains only in-frame clones and omits some. V and J calls plus clone size are reproduced from that table; the DNA served to infer D and trimming. The data show more than 150,000 clones, more than 75% seen once. This receptor was identified in a woman in her forties or fifties who had recovered from COVID-19. Sequencing was performed on PBMCs or T cells enriched from blood (not recorded which).

This CDR3 reads CASSPHQGETQYF. The CDR3, as DNA: TGTGCCAGCTCACCACATCAGGGAGAGACCCAGTACTTC. V gene TRBV18 combines with J gene TRBJ2-5, with TRBD1 as a possible D gene (5 bases). The germline gives CDR1 KGHSH, CDR2 LQKENI. Trimming left V 1 base short and J 4 bases short, with 7 bases between. The CDR3 totals 13 residues.